This TCR beta chain stems from a study of T cell responses to AZD1222 COVID-19 vaccine. Findings and caveats of the study: Females outnumbered males among donors, who were mostly white British; clonal diversity was possibly underestimated. Spike-specific TCR depth and breadth grew after two AZD1222 doses.

Data came from immunoSEQ multiplex PCR; TCRdb stores just in-frame clones and leaves some out. The sample includes some 130,000 clones, roughly 88% of them seen just once. Pooled together were second doses at about 4 or about 12 weeks. As for this clone: The antigen is unknown.

Germline CDR1 reads GTSNPN; CDR2 reads SVGIG (reference sequence). Trimming pared 3 bases from V and 5 bases from J, leaving 16 bases between. The CDR3 is 14 residues long. Sequencing used peripheral blood, obtained 28 days after the second AZD1222 dose. V is TRBV30 and J is TRBJ1-2; D perhaps matches TRBD1 (5 bases). The source is an adult who received the AZD1222 COVID-19 vaccine. Here the CDR3 DNA reads TGTGCCTGGAGGCCCTCCGGGACTCCGTATGGCTACACCTTC. Translated: CAWRPSGTPYGYTF.